This T cell receptor beta chain was recorded in a study of T cells after yellow fever vaccination. In regard to this clonotype: No antigen is known for it.

This CDR3 has 14 residues. Germline CDR1 DFQATT, CDR2 SNEGSKA (reference sequence). The V gene lost 6 bases and the J gene lost 2 bases, with 15 bases spanning the gap. 5'RACE template switching added a universal primer site and UMIs to TCR cDNA. TCRdb independently ran MiXCR on the 5' RACE reads; one entry per CDR3 protein. The repertoire has some 340,000 distinct CDR3 sequences, approximately 11% of them found once; the top ten carry approximately 3%. Findings and limits, study-wide: Primary-vaccination clones mostly resurfaced post-booster (under 98% CD4, just under 90% CD8).

The sequenced sample was CD4+ T cells sorted from PBMCs, obtained 45 days after the yellow fever booster vaccination. V gene TRBV20-1 combines with J gene TRBJ2-3, with D possibly called TRBD1 or TRBD2 (5 bases each). The clonotype originates from a man aged 18 to 35 who received the YFV17D yellow fever vaccine. DNA for the CDR3: TGCAGTGCCCCCCGGGGCGGGCACACAGATACGCAGTATTTT. Its protein product is CSAPRGGHTDTQYF.